The 12 T cell receptor beta chains given below trace back to one sample, sequenced in a study of identical twins. One entry per CDR3 protein results from TCRdb running MiXCR on the 5' RACE reads. The sample carries 750,000 to 950,000 distinct CDR3 sequences, around an eighth recorded once. These data are also associated with another study on yellow fever vaccine responses in identical twins.

Sequencing was done on a sample of PBMCs. These receptor sequences come from a woman aged 18-29 years in good health.

The V gene is TRBV2, the J gene TRBJ2-6, with D uncertain. The CDR3 spans 18 residues. Trimming left V 2 bases short and J 0 bases short, with 14 bases between. Germline CDR1 reads SNHLY; CDR2 reads FYNNEI. CDR3 coding DNA: TGTGCCAGCAGTGAATTTCCTTTCTTCGACTCTGGGGCCAACGTCCTGACTTTC. Protein: CASSEFPFFDSGANVLTF.

This clonotype was seen only a few times. V usage is TRBV4-2 and J usage is TRBJ2-5; the match to TRBD2 covers 10 bases. Germline CDR1 and CDR2: LGHNA and YNFKEQ. The CDR3 has 16 amino acids. V was clipped by 0 bases and J by 4 bases; unmatched bases: 5. CDR3 amino acids: CASSQEAGGLIETQYF. The CDR3 DNA reads as TGTGCCAGCAGCCAAGAAGCGGGAGGGCTCATAGAGACCCAGTACTTC.

This clonotype was picked up a small number of times. V and J are TRBV9 and TRBJ2-2, with a weak D call TRBD2 (6 bases). Germline-derived CDR1 and CDR2 are SGDLS and YYNGEE. Between the trimmed V and J ends, which lost 2 bases and 2 bases, there was a span of 16 bases. This CDR3 has 17 residues. As DNA, the CDR3 is TGTGCCAGCAGCGTTTCCTTCACTAGCAGAAACACCGGGGAGCTGTTTTTT. Its translation is CASSVSFTSRNTGELFF.

This clonotype was counted at least ten times. The V call is TRBV7-9, the J call TRBJ2-7; D is unresolved. Germline V lookup: CDR1 SEHNR, CDR2 FQNEAQ (reference sequence). The ends were cut back, 3 bases at V and 5 bases at J, with 8 bases in the middle. This CDR3 has 12 residues. The CDR3 nucleotides read TGTGCCAGCAGCTTGATAGGTAACGAGCAGTACTTC. Translated: CASSLIGNEQYF. Full variable domain (remainder filled in from reference TRBV7-9 and TRBJ2-7): DTGVSQNPRHKITKRGQNVTFRCDPISEHNRLYWYRQTLGQGPEFLTYFQNEAQLEKSRLLSDRFSAERPKGSFSTLEIQRTEQGDSAMYLCASSLIGNEQYFGPGTRLTVT.

This clonotype came up once. This rearrangement joins TRBV12-3 or TRBV12-4 to TRBJ2-3, with 11 bases fitting TRBD1. The trim removed 6 bases at V and 6 bases at J, leaving 5 bases unmatched. The CDR3 is made up of 14 amino acids. This CDR3 is CASSRTGGPDTQYF. The CDR3 DNA reads TGTGCCAGCAGCCGGACAGGGGGCCCCGATACGCAGTATTTT.

This clonotype has only a few counts. The chain is built from TRBV4-1 and TRBJ2-3; 7 bases map to TRBD2. The length of the CDR3 is 18 residues. V lost 1 base and J lost 9; bases outside the gene matches: 19. Germline assignment: CDR1 MGHRA and CDR2 YSYEKL. CDR3 sequence reads: CASSQVPGGTGVAGTQYF. CDR3 sequence (DNA): TGCGCCAGCAGCCAAGTTCCCGGGGGGACCGGTGTGGCAGGGACGCAGTATTTT.

V usage is TRBV29-1 and J usage is TRBJ2-2; D is ambiguous. The CDR3 has 13 residues. Germline CDR1 SQVTM, CDR2 ANQGSEA. V was cut by 2 bases and J by 5 bases, with 9 bases left in between. DNA for the CDR3: TGCAGCGTTGAAAACAGCTATACCGGGGAGCTGTTTTTT. Its protein is CSVENSYTGELFF.

This clonotype has just a few counts. The chain recombines TRBV14 with TRBJ2-1; 9 bases fit TRBD2. J lost 10 bases, V lost 1 base, and 8 bases had no gene match. The CDR3 runs 15 residues. The V gene's germline CDR1 is SGHDN and CDR2 FVKESK. The CDR3 loop reads CASSQGVAGVGEQFF. CDR3 DNA: TGTGCCAGCAGCCAAGGAGTAGCGGGGGTGGGCGAGCAGTTCTTC.

The chain links TRBV29-1 to TRBJ2-7; 9 nucleotides align to TRBD1. J gave up 3 bases and V 4 bases, and 13 bases lay outside the gene matches. This CDR3 is built from 16 residues. Looked up from germline, CDR1 is SQVTM and CDR2 is ANQGSEA. In nucleotides, the CDR3 is TGCAGCGTTGGATGGGACAGGGATCTTATCCTCTACGAGCAGTACTTC. Translated: CSVGWDRDLILYEQYF.

This clonotype was detected only a few times. The DNA of the CDR3 is TGTGCCAGTAGTATGGAAACTAGTTTCACCGGGGAGCTGTTTTTT. This encodes CASSMETSFTGELFF. The chain employs TRBV19 and TRBJ2-2, with a possible D match to TRBD2 (5 bases). The CDR3 contains 15 residues. V lost 3 bases to trimming and J lost 4 bases, with 12 bases between them. Germline CDR1 and CDR2: LNHDA and SQIVND (reference sequence). Drawing the rest from reference TRBV19 and TRBJ2-2, the complete variable domain is DGGITQSPKYLFRKEGQNVTLSCEQNLNHDAMYWYRQDPGQGLRLIYYSQIVNDFQKGDIAEGYSVSREKKESFPLTVTSAQKNPTAFYLCASSMETSFTGELFFGEGSRLTVL.

This clonotype was observed a few times. J is TRBJ1-5 and V is TRBV3-1; D ambiguous. This CDR3 comprises 15 residues. CDR1 is LGHDT, CDR2 YNNKEL, per germline (reference sequence). Between the trimmed V and J ends, which lost 0 bases and 2 bases, there was a span of 8 bases. The CDR3 sequence: CASSQDPGGNQPQHF. Written as DNA, the CDR3 is TGTGCCAGCAGCCAAGATCCCGGGGGCAATCAGCCCCAGCATTTT.

Only a few counts were recorded for this clonotype. The CDR3 here is CSVEEGTTTGELFF. The CDR3 nucleotides are TGCAGCGTTGAAGAGGGGACTACCACCGGGGAGCTGTTTTTT. The chain couples TRBV29-1 to TRBJ2-2; the match to TRBD2 covers 7 bases. The CDR3 has 14 amino acids. Germline V gives CDR1 SQVTM, CDR2 ANQGSEA. V gave up 0 bases and J gave up 4 bases; unmatched junction bases: 2.